This section outlines one T cell receptor beta chain sequence together with its context. This clonotype is regarded as medium-sized (0.01 to 0.1%). Its antigen has not been determined. The record has no base qualities; no much larger clone is one base away. Looking up the germline V gene (reference sequence) yields CDR1 DFQATT and CDR2 SNEGSKA. The CDR3, cysteine through phenylalanine, is 13 amino acids long. The sequence is cut down to CDR3 DNA, 39 bases in frame from base 1. The junction shows trimming of 8 bases on V and 4 bases on J, and the gene matches do not reach 4 bases of it. This record belongs to a study of vaccination and CD4 T cells after COVID-19 (dated by TCRdb to 2022 to 2024). Context from the whole study: Convalescent patients had a positive SARS-CoV-2 result on nasal swab PCR, and of these patients, several had mild disease and one had severe disease. Each participant got two doses of either the Pfizer-BioNTech BNT162b2 vaccine (n=8) or the Moderna mRNA-1273 vaccine (n=2). Post-vaccine blood samples were obtained a median of approximately 74 days after the second vaccine dose, with a range of about 13 to 241 days. In roughly nine COVID-19 convalescent patients and a handful of infection-naive healthy vaccine recipients, the spike-specific CD4+ TCR repertoire before mRNA vaccination was compared with the repertoire after mRNA vaccination. Post-COVID blood samples were collected from convalescent patients a median of around 100 days after diagnosis, with a range of about 30 to 161 days. Overlapping spike peptide pools from SARS-CoV-2 and from the common cold coronaviruses HCoV-NL63, HCoV-OC43 and HCoV-229E were used as culture stimuli. Control cultures received a CEFX viral epitope pool as the positive control, an HIV-1 Nef peptide pool as the negative control, or no peptide. In the convalescent cohort there were six males and four females, among whom were two Hispanic individuals, seven Caucasians, two Asians and one multiracial person. Paper-wide results and their limitations: Relatively few convalescent patients were included in the study, and early timepoints after natural infection were not analyzed. In convalescent patients, a median approximately 86% of post-vaccine SARS-CoV-2-reactive clones were detected only after vaccination, suggesting vaccine-specific priming. The median number of SARS-CoV-2-reactive clonotypes rose from 20 to 25 after infection to 35 to 45 after vaccination, but the change was not significant. In convalescent patients, nearly all vaccine-specific clones (304 of 307) were found to be mono-reactive for SARS-CoV-2 spike rather than cross-reactive with common cold coronaviruses.

The receptor library was made with PCR. DNA from cultured CD4+ T cells underwent TCR sequencing with the Oncomine TCR Beta short-read assay at the Johns Hopkins FTIC core. The QIAamp micro DNA kit was used to extract genomic DNA from the cultured CD4+ T cells. The Oncomine TCR Beta libraries from cultured CD4+ T cells were pooled using unique dual indexes and then sequenced on an Illumina iSeq 100. Processing in the source paper ran as follows. Non-productive sequences were removed, and CDR3s not starting with C, not ending with F or W, or shorter than 7 amino acids were discarded. The MANAFEST web application identified antigen-specific clonotypes by comparing peptide-stimulated wells against reference wells and other culture wells. An FDR below 0.05, an odds ratio above 5, and a productive frequency above 0.1% in at least two of three replicate wells were required for clones to be considered positive. A clonotype counted as cross-reactive if it showed significant expansion both in the SARS-CoV-2 spike wells and in at least one common cold coronavirus spike condition. Similarity between CDR3 sequences was evaluated in R version 3.6.1 using Levenshtein distances (stringdist) and unrooted phylogenetic trees (ape). The raw public data were reprocessed by TCRdb itself: fastp quality trimming at Q25, MiXCR clonotype calling, in-frame beta chains only. Each entry merges the rows of one CDR3 protein and shows their most common DNA and genes. TCRdb's processing, not the authors', yielded these V and J calls. This sample comprises fewer than 9,000 distinct CDR3 sequences, roughly 18% of them detected only once. Around 20% of the sample lies in the top ten.

This sample's treatment or condition label indicates: approximately 10-day PBMC culture with coronavirus spike peptide pools or control peptides (ViraFEST assay). To expand antigen-specific T cells with peptide pools and then pick out the expanded clonotypes through TCR sequencing, the study relied on the ViraFEST assay. The convalescent patients' positive SARS-CoV-2 PCR tests fell between March and December 2020, which was before the Alpha, Beta and Delta variants emerged in the United States. Some 2 million PBMCs per well were cultured in IMDM with roughly 5.2% human AB serum and 8 to 10 IU/ml IL-2, plus 10 ug/ml peptide pools. Half of the culture medium was replaced with fresh IL-2-containing medium on days 3 and 7. After 10 days of culture, CD4+ T cells were isolated by negative selection with the EasySep CD4+ T cell isolation kit. PBMCs were separated from whole blood using Ficoll-Paque Plus gradient centrifugation and then either used fresh or cryopreserved at -140C. Culture conditions were generally each tested in triplicate wells.

This chain joins TRBV20-1 to TRBJ2-5, and TRBD2 aligns with 13 junction nucleotides. This sequence was found in a human donor who had recovered from COVID-19. Sequencing used CD4+ T cells from blood, cultured in vitro, obtained after SARS-CoV-2 vaccination. The DNA sequence is given as TGCAGTAGGACTAGCGGGAGCGGAGAGACCCAGTACTTC. Translation gives CSRTSGSGETQYF.